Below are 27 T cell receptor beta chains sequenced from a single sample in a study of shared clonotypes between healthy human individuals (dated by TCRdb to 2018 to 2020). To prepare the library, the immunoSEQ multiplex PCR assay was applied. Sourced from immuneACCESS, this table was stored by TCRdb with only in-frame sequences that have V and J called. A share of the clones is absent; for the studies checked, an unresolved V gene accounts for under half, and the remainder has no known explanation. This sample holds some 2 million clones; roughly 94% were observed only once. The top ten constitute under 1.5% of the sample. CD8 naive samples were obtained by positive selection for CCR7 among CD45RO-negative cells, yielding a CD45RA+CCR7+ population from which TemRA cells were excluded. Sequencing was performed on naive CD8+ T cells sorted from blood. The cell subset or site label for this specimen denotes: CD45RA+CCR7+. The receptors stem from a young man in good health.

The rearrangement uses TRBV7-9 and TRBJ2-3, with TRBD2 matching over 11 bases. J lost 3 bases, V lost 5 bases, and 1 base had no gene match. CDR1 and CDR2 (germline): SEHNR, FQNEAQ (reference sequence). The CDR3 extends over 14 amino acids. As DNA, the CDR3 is TGTGCCAGCAGCGGGACTAGCGGTACAGATACGCAGTATTTT. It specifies CASSGTSGTDTQYF.

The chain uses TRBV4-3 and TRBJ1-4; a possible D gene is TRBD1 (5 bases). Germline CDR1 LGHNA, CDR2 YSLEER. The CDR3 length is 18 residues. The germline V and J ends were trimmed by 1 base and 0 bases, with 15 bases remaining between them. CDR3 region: CASSQVWGWGATNEKLFF. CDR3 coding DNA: TGCGCCAGCAGCCAAGTTTGGGGCTGGGGCGCAACTAATGAAAAACTGTTTTTT.

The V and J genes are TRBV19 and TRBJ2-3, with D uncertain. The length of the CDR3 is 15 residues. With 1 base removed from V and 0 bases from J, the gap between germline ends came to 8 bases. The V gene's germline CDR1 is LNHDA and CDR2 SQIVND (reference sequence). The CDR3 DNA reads TGTGCCAGTAGTATAGGAGCGATCAGCACAGATACGCAGTATTTT. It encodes CASSIGAISTDTQYF.

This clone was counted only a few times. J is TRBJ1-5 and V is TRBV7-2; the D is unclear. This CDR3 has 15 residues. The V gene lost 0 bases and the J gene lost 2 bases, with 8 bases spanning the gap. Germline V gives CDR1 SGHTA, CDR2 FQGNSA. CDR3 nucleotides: TGTGCCAGCAGCTTAGCGAGCGGGGGCAATCAGCCCCAGCATTTT. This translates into CASSLASGGNQPQHF.

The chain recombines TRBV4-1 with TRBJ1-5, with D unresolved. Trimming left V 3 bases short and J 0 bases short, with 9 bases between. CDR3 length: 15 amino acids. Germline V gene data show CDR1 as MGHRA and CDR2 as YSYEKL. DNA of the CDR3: TGCGCCAGCAGCCAGATGTTTTATAGCAATCAGCCCCAGCATTTT. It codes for CASSQMFYSNQPQHF.

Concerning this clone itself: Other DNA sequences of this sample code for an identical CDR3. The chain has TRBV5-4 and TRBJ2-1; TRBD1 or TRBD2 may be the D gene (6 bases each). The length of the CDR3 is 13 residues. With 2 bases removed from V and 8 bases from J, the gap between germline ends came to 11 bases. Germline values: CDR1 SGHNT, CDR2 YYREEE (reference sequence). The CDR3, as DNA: TGTGCCAGCAGCTTCTCCGGGGGCGATGAGCAGTTCTTC. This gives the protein CASSFSGGDEQFF. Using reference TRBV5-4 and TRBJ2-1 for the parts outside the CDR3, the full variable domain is ETGVTQSPTHLIKTRGQQVTLRCSSQSGHNTVSWYQQALGQGPQFIFQYYREEENGRGNFPPRFSGLQFPNYSSELNVNALELDDSALYLCASSFSGGDEQFFGPGTRLTVL.

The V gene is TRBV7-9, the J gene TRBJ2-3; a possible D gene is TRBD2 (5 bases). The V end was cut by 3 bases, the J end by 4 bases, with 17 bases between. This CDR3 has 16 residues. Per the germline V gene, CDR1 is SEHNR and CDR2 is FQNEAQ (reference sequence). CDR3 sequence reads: CASSLVLIGGADTQYF. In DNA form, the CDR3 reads TGTGCCAGCAGCTTGGTTCTTATTGGAGGTGCAGATACGCAGTATTTT.

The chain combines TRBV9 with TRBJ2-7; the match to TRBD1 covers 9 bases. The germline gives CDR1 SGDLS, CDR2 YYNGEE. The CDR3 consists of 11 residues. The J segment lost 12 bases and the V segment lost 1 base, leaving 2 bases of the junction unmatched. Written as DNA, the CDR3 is TGTGCCAGCAGCGTATCGGGACAGGGGTACTTC. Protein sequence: CASSVSGQGYF.

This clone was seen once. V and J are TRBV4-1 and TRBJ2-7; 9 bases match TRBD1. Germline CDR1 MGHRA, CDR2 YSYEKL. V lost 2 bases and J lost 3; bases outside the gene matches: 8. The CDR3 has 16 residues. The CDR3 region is CASSQRFPTGGYEQYF. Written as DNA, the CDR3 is TGCGCCAGCAGCCAAAGATTCCCGACAGGGGGCTACGAGCAGTACTTC.

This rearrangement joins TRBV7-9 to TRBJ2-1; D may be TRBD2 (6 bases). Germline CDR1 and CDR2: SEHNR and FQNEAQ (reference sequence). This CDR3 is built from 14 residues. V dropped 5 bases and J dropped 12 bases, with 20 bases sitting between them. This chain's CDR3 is CASSPPLAELAQFF. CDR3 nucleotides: TGTGCCAGCAGCCCCCCCTTAGCGGAGCTAGCGCAGTTCTTC. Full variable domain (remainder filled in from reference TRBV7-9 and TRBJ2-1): DTGVSQNPRHKITKRGQNVTFRCDPISEHNRLYWYRQTLGQGPEFLTYFQNEAQLEKSRLLSDRFSAERPKGSFSTLEIQRTEQGDSAMYLCASSPPLAELAQFFGPGTRLTVL.

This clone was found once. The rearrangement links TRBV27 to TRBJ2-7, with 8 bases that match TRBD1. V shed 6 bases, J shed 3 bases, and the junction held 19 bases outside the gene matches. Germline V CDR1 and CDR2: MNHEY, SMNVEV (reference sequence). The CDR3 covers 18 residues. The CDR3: CASRPYSGTGGLYYEQYF. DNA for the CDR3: TGTGCCAGCAGACCATATTCCGGGACAGGCGGACTTTACTACGAGCAGTACTTC.

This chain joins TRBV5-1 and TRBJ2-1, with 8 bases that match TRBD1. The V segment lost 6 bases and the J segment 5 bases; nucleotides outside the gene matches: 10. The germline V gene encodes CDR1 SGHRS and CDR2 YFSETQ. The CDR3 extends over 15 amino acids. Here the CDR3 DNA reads TGCGCCAGCAACCAGGGGGCCCACCTAGACAATGAGCAGTTCTTC. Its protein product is CASNQGAHLDNEQFF.

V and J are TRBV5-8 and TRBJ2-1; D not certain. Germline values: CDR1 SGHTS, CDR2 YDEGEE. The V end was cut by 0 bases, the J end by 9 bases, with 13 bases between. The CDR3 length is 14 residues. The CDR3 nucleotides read TGTGCCAGCAGCTTGGCGCTTGGAGTTTCTGAGCAGTTCTTC. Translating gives CASSLALGVSEQFF.

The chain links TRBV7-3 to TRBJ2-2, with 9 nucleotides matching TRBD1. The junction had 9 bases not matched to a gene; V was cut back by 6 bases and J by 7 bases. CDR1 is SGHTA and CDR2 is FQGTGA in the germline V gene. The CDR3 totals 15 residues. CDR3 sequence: CASRNTGGANGELFF. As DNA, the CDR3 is TGTGCCAGCAGGAATACAGGGGGCGCCAACGGGGAGCTGTTTTTT. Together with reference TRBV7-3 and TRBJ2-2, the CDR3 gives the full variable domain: GAGVSQTPSNKVTEKGKYVELRCDPISGHTALYWYRQSLGQGPEFLIYFQGTGAADDSGLPNDRFFAVRPEGSVSTLKIQRTERGDSAVYLCASRNTGGANGELFFGEGSRLTVL.

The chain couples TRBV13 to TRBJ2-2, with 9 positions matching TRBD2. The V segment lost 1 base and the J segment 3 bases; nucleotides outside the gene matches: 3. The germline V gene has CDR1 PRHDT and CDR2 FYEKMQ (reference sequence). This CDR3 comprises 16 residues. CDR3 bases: TGTGCCAGCAGCTTAGAGCTAGCGGGGTACACCGGGGAGCTGTTTTTT. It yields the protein CASSLELAGYTGELFF.

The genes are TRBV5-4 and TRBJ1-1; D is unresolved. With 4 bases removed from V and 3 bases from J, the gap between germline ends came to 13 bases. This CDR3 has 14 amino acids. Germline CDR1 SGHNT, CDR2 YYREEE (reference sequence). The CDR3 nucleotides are TGTGCCAGCAGCCCGGACGGGGAGGACACTGAAGCTTTCTTT. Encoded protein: CASSPDGEDTEAFF.

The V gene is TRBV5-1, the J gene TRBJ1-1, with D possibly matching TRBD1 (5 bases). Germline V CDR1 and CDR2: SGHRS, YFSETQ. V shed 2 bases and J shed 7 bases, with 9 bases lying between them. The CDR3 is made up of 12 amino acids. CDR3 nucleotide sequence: TGCGCCAGCAGCTTTGGACAATTTGAAGCTTTCTTT. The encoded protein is CASSFGQFEAFF.

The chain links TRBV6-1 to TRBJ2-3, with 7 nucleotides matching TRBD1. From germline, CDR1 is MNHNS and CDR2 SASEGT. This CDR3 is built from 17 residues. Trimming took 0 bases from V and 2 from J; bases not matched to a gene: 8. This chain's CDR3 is CASSEAEWTGYTDTQYF. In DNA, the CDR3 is TGTGCCAGCAGTGAAGCCGAATGGACAGGCTACACAGATACGCAGTATTTT.

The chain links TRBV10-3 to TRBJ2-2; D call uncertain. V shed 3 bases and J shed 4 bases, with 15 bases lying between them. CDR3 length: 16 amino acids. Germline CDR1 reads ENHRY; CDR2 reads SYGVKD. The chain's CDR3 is CAISDGLGPGTGELFF. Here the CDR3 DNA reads TGTGCCATCAGTGATGGGTTAGGGCCAGGCACCGGGGAGCTGTTTTTT.

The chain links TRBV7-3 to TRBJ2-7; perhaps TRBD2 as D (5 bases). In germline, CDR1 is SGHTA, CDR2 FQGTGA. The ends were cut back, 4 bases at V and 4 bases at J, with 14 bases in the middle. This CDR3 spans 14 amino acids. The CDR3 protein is CASSYGGSGYEQYF. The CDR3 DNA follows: TGTGCCAGCAGCTATGGAGGCTCGGGTTACGAGCAGTACTTC.

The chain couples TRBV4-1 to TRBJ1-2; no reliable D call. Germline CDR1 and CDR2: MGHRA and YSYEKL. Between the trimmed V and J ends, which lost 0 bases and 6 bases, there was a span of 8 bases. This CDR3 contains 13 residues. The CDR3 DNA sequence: TGCGCCAGCAGCCAAGAATTCCTGGATGGCTACACCTTC. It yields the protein CASSQEFLDGYTF.

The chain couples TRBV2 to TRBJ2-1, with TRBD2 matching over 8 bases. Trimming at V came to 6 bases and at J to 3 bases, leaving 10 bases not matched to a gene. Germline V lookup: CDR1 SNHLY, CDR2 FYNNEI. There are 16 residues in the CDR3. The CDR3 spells CASSENSGAYYNEQFF. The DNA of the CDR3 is TGTGCCAGCAGCGAAAATAGCGGGGCCTACTACAATGAGCAGTTCTTC.

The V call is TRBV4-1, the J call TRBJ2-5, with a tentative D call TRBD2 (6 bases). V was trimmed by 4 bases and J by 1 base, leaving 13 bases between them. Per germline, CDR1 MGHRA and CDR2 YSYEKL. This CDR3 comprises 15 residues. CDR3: CASSPERDFQETQYF. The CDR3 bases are TGCGCCAGCAGCCCGGAACGGGACTTCCAAGAGACCCAGTACTTC.

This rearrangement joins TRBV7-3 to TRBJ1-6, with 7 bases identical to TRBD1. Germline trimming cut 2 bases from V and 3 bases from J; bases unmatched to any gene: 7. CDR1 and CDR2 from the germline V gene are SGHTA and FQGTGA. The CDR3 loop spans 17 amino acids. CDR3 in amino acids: CASSLQGGLHYNSPLHF. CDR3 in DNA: TGTGCCAGCAGCTTACAAGGGGGCCTTCACTATAATTCACCCCTCCACTTT.

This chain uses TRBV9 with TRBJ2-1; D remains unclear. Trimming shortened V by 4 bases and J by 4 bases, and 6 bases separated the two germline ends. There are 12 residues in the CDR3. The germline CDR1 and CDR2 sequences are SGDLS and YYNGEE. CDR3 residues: CASSIHYNEQFF. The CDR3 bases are TGTGCCAGCAGCATACATTACAATGAGCAGTTCTTC.

The CDR3 region has the DNA TGTGCCAGCAGCTCGAGCTTACAGGGAAGAGGACAGCCCCAGCATTTT. Translation gives CASSSSLQGRGQPQHF. J is TRBJ1-5 and V is TRBV13, with D maybe TRBD1 (6 bases). Trimming pared 4 bases from V and 7 bases from J, leaving 20 bases between. Germline CDR1 PRHDT, CDR2 FYEKMQ (reference sequence). This CDR3 comprises 16 residues.

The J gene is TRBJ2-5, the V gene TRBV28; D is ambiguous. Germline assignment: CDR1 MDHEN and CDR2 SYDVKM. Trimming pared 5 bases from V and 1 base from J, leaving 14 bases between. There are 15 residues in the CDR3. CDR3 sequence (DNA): TGTGCCAGCAGTCTTCTGGCTTTGGGCCAAGAGACCCAGTACTTC. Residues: CASSLLALGQETQYF.